The 31 T cell receptor beta chains below all came from one sample that was sequenced in a study of blood T cell repertoires in COVID-19. Some clones are missing from TCRdb's copy, which holds only in-frame ones; the method was immunoSEQ multiplex PCR. This sample has 260,000 or so clones; 75% to 90% occur once, and the top ten carry over 8.5%. The sample comprised peripheral blood. All receptors come from a human donor in a cohort sampled during active COVID-19.

As for this clone: At one end the junction does not follow the germline gene, possibly because of a read error. V usage is TRBV19 and J usage is TRBJ1-2; 10 bases fit TRBD1. The CDR3 length is 15 residues. Germline values: CDR1 LNHDA, CDR2 SQIVND (reference sequence). The DNA of the CDR3 is TGTGCCAGTAGTGCCGAAGGGACAGGGGCCAAACCAAAGCTCTTC. Protein sequence: CASSAEGTGAKPKLF. Complete variable domain (other parts from reference TRBV19 and TRBJ1-2): DGGITQSPKYLFRKEGQNVTLSCEQNLNHDAMYWYRQDPGQGLRLIYYSQIVNDFQKGDIAEGYSVSREKKESFPLTVTSAQKNPTAFYLCASSAEGTGAKPKLFGSGTRLTVV.

In its sample, this clone was seen a few times. The chain joins TRBV5-1 to TRBJ1-2; D remains ambiguous. Germline V gene data show CDR1 as SGHRS and CDR2 as YFSETQ. The CDR3 spans 15 residues. Trimming took 0 bases from V and 4 from J, leaving 13 bases between them. The CDR3: CASSLERGAGYGYTF. The CDR3 bases are TGCGCCAGCAGCTTGGAACGCGGTGCTGGCTATGGCTACACCTTC.

This chain connects TRBV19 to TRBJ2-1, with 8 nucleotides matching TRBD2. The CDR3 loop spans 16 amino acids. V shed 2 bases and J 8 bases; nucleotides not matched to a gene: 11. Germline V gives CDR1 LNHDA, CDR2 SQIVND (reference sequence). CDR3 DNA: TGTGCCAGTAGTATATGGGGAAGCGAGCGGGAGTATGAGCAGTTCTTC. Its translation: CASSIWGSEREYEQFF.

The genes are TRBV5-1 and TRBJ1-1; weak D call: TRBD1 (5 bases). Germline-derived CDR1 and CDR2 are SGHRS and YFSETQ. CDR3 length equals 14 residues. V shed 2 bases and J shed 1 base, with 9 bases lying between them. CDR3 protein: CASSFREGNTEAFF. In DNA, the CDR3 is TGCGCCAGCAGCTTCAGGGAAGGGAACACTGAAGCTTTCTTT. The variable domain in full, completed from reference TRBV5-1 and TRBJ1-1, reads KAGVTQTPRYLIKTRGQQVTLSCSPISGHRSVSWYQQTPGQGLQFLFEYFSETQRNKGNFPGRFSGRQFSNSRSEMNVSTLELGDSALYLCASSFREGNTEAFFGQGTRLTVV.

This chain uses TRBV5-1 with TRBJ2-7; TRBD1 matches 9 bases. Germline trimming cut 4 bases from V and 5 bases from J; bases unmatched to any gene: 4. From germline, CDR1 is SGHRS and CDR2 YFSETQ. CDR3 length equals 13 residues. CDR3 DNA sequence: TGCGCCAGCAGCGGGGGGACAGGGAACGAGCAGTACTTC. As protein: CASSGGTGNEQYF.

The chain uses TRBV19 and TRBJ1-1; D is unresolved. CDR3 length equals 13 residues. The germline V gene has CDR1 LNHDA and CDR2 SQIVND (reference sequence). Trimming left V 7 bases short and J 10 bases short, with 19 bases between. CDR3 coding DNA: TGTGCCAGTACCCCTCCGAGTGCAGGAAGAGCTTTCTTT. Translating gives CASTPPSAGRAFF.

The CDR3: CASSARQGRQPQHF. The CDR3 DNA reads TGTGCCAGTAGTGCAAGACAGGGACGGCAGCCCCAGCATTTT. The V gene is TRBV19, the J gene TRBJ1-5; 7 bases match TRBD1. The CDR3 consists of 14 residues. The trim removed 5 bases at V and 7 bases at J, leaving 8 bases unmatched. Germline V gene lookup returns CDR1 LNHDA and CDR2 SQIVND (reference sequence). Supplemented by reference TRBV19 and TRBJ1-5, the full variable domain reads DGGITQSPKYLFRKEGQNVTLSCEQNLNHDAMYWYRQDPGQGLRLIYYSQIVNDFQKGDIAEGYSVSREKKESFPLTVTSAQKNPTAFYLCASSARQGRQPQHFGDGTRLSIL.

The genes are TRBV28 and TRBJ1-5; a weak D match, TRBD1 (5 bases). CDR1 and CDR2 (germline): MDHEN, SYDVKM. The length of the CDR3 is 13 residues. Trimming stripped 6 bases from V and 4 bases from J, with 10 bases between. As DNA, the CDR3 is TGTGCCAGCAGCCAGGGCCGGAATCAGCCCCAGCATTTT. It yields the protein CASSQGRNQPQHF.

This chain uses TRBV14 with TRBJ2-3; D is possibly TRBD1 (6 bases). Germline V CDR1 and CDR2: SGHDN, FVKESK. Trimming cost V 2 bases and J 2 bases, with 8 bases left between them. This CDR3 contains 14 residues. The CDR3 loop is CASSQRGSTDTQYF. The CDR3 DNA sequence: TGTGCCAGCAGCCAAAGGGGGTCCACAGATACGCAGTATTTT.

This chain joins TRBV27 and TRBJ2-7; D is possibly TRBD2 (6 bases). Germline V CDR1 and CDR2: MNHEY, SMNVEV (reference sequence). V gave up 5 bases and J gave up 3 bases, with 14 bases separating them. The CDR3 is made up of 14 amino acids. The CDR3 DNA reads TGTGCCAGCAGTCCCGGGGGTAGCAGCTACGAGCAGTACTTC. It translates to CASSPGGSSYEQYF.

Remarks on this clone: Other DNA sequences within the sample encode an identical CDR3. V is TRBV12-3 or TRBV12-4 and J is TRBJ1-2; D possibly corresponds to TRBD1 (6 bases). Trimming left V 5 bases short and J 2 bases short, with 9 bases between. The CDR3 runs 13 residues. The CDR3 DNA is TGTGCCAGCAGTCTGGGACAAAACTATGGCTACACCTTC. Translated: CASSLGQNYGYTF.

V is TRBV6-5 and J is TRBJ1-1, with D possibly TRBD1 on 6 matching bases. V lost 2 bases and J 0 bases, leaving 10 bases between the germline ends. The CDR3 has 15 amino acids. CDR1 is MNHEY and CDR2 is SVGAGI in the germline V gene. In nucleotides, the CDR3 is TGTGCCAGCAGTTACGAGGGGGTGATGAACACTGAAGCTTTCTTT. This translates into CASSYEGVMNTEAFF.

For the CDR3, the DNA is TGTGCCAGCAGCGGACAGGGGATAGTTCAGGATGGCTACACCTTC. Its translation is CASSGQGIVQDGYTF. The genes are TRBV6-5 and TRBJ1-2, with 9 bases that match TRBD1. V was pared by 6 bases and J by 6 bases, with 11 bases of the junction left unmatched. From germline, CDR1 is MNHEY and CDR2 SVGAGI. CDR3 length: 15 amino acids.

CDR3 in DNA: TGTGCCAGCAGCCCTGGTGGGCGGGGCCCACTCCAAGAGACCCAGTACTTC. It codes for CASSPGGRGPLQETQYF. This rearrangement joins TRBV5-6 to TRBJ2-5; TRBD2 is a possible D gene (6 bases). The CDR3 extends over 17 amino acids. Germline CDR1 SGHDT, CDR2 YYEEEE. Trimming shortened V by 4 bases and J by 1 base, and 20 bases separated the two germline ends.

This rearrangement joins TRBV3-1 (or the pseudogene TRBV3-2) to TRBJ2-2; no reliable D call. The germline V gene encodes CDR1 LGHDT and CDR2 YNNKEL (reference sequence). V lost 4 bases, J lost 6 bases, and 3 bases lay in between. This CDR3 has 11 amino acids. CDR3 loop: CASSRPGELFF. DNA of the CDR3: TGTGCCAGCAGCCGGCCCGGGGAGCTGTTTTTT.

The chain carries TRBV7-2 and TRBJ2-5; 10 bases fit TRBD2. V dropped 6 bases and J dropped 3; count of bases not matched to a gene: 7. In germline, CDR1 is SGHTA, CDR2 FQGNSA. The CDR3 runs 15 residues. For the CDR3, the DNA is TGTGCCAGCAGTCCTAGCGGGAGACGCGAAGAGACCCAGTACTTC. It encodes CASSPSGRREETQYF.

This clone has only a few counts. The genes are TRBV10-3 and TRBJ2-2; 9 nucleotides agree with TRBD2. The CDR3 runs 18 residues. Germline V gene lookup returns CDR1 ENHRY and CDR2 SYGVKD. J gave up 4 bases and V 5 bases, and 14 bases lay outside the gene matches. CDR3 sequence reads: CAISRESGGTSTTGELFF. For the CDR3, the DNA is TGTGCCATCAGTCGTGAAAGCGGGGGGACGTCGACCACCGGGGAGCTGTTTTTT.

The chain links TRBV10-1 to TRBJ2-4; D perhaps matches TRBD2 (7 bases). Germline V gene data show CDR1 as WNHNN and CDR2 as SYGVQD (reference sequence). CDR3 size: 17 residues. V was pared by 0 bases and J by 6 bases, with 18 bases between. The CDR3 nucleotides are TGCGCCAGCAGTGAGTCTGTCTTCGGGGGGCCGGGAAACATTCAGTACTTC. This encodes CASSESVFGGPGNIQYF.

This sequence joins TRBV7-8 and TRBJ1-2; 8 bases are shared with TRBD1. The CDR3 sequence is 14 residues long. Looked up from germline, CDR1 is SGHVS and CDR2 is FQNEAQ. Unmatched junction bases numbered 3, after V lost 5 bases and J lost 1 base. Written as DNA, the CDR3 is TGTGCCAGCAGCACAGGGGGGGATAACTATGGCTACACCTTC. Protein sequence: CASSTGGDNYGYTF.

V is TRBV25-1 and J is TRBJ2-1; TRBD1 might be the D (6 bases). Germline CDR1 MGHDK, CDR2 SYGVNS. Deletions cut 4 bases from V and 1 base from J, with 20 bases between. The CDR3 is made up of 18 amino acids. The CDR3 nucleotides read TGTGCCAGCAGTGCCCGTTACTCCGGGACACTATCCTACAATGAGCAGTTCTTC. Its protein is CASSARYSGTLSYNEQFF.

This chain links TRBV28 with TRBJ1-6; tentatively, D is TRBD1 (5 bases). Germline CDR1 reads MDHEN; CDR2 reads SYDVKM. The V end was cut by 3 bases, the J end by 3 bases, with 12 bases between. This CDR3 contains 16 residues. CDR3 region: CASSFGQGLYNSPLHF. Written as DNA, the CDR3 is TGTGCCAGCAGTTTTGGGCAGGGTCTCTATAATTCACCCCTCCACTTT.

V is TRBV24-1 and J is TRBJ2-3; D remains ambiguous. Between the trimmed V and J ends, which lost 0 bases and 5 bases, there was a span of 5 bases. CDR3 length: 13 amino acids. CDR1 and CDR2 (germline): KGHDR, SFDVKD. The CDR3 here is CATSDLTGDTQYF. The CDR3 region has the DNA TGTGCCACCAGTGATTTGACTGGAGATACGCAGTATTTT.

This chain links TRBV10-1 with TRBJ2-1, with 7 bases fitting TRBD2. CDR3 length: 15 residues. V was clipped by 1 base and J by 9 bases; unmatched bases: 9. Germline values: CDR1 WNHNN, CDR2 SYGVQD (reference sequence). CDR3: CASSEFVGGTGEQFF. DNA for the CDR3: TGCGCCAGCAGTGAGTTTGTGGGAGGGACGGGTGAGCAGTTCTTC.

The chain links TRBV7-9 to TRBJ1-1, with D hard to call. V lost 6 bases to trimming and J lost 8 bases, with 13 bases between them. The CDR3 has 12 amino acids. The germline gives CDR1 SEHNR, CDR2 FQNEAQ (reference sequence). Written as DNA, the CDR3 is TGTGCCAGCAGTCCGGACTGGTCGGAAGCTTTCTTT. It codes for CASSPDWSEAFF.

The V call is TRBV4-1, the J call TRBJ2-7; TRBD1 matches at 10 bases. Germline V gene sequence: CDR1 MGHRA, CDR2 YSYEKL. V dropped 4 bases and J dropped 5; count of bases not matched to a gene: 5. This CDR3 is 14 amino acids long. This CDR3 is CASSPRQGAHEQYF. The DNA for the CDR3 is TGCGCCAGCAGCCCCAGACAGGGGGCCCACGAGCAGTACTTC.

The genes are TRBV5-6 and TRBJ1-1, with D possibly being TRBD1 (5 bases). CDR3 size: 16 residues. Trimming took off 4 bases at V and 1 base at J, with 17 bases between the two ends. Germline CDR1 reads SGHDT; CDR2 reads YYEEEE. CDR3 amino acids: CASSVSPSRANTEAFF. CDR3 nucleotides: TGTGCCAGCAGCGTAAGTCCCTCCAGGGCGAACACTGAAGCTTTCTTT.

V is TRBV3-1 (or the pseudogene TRBV3-2) and J is TRBJ1-4; no reliable D call. CDR1 and CDR2 from the germline V gene are LGHDT and YNNKEL (reference sequence). This CDR3 spans 14 amino acids. Trimming took 4 bases from V and 7 from J, leaving 13 bases between them. CDR3 DNA: TGTGCCAGCAGCCTGAACCCCCGGGGTGAAAAACTGTTTTTT. Protein product: CASSLNPRGEKLFF.

CDR3: CASSSPRTGRSIQYF. The DNA of the CDR3 is TGTGCCAGCAGTTCCCCTAGGACAGGGAGGTCCATTCAGTACTTC. The rearrangement links TRBV6-2 or TRBV6-3 to TRBJ2-4, with 8 positions matching TRBD1. Germline assignment: CDR1 MNHEY and CDR2 SVGEGT. The CDR3 is 15 amino acids. The V and J ends lost 4 bases and 9 bases, in that order; junction bases with no gene match: 11.

The V call is TRBV18, the J call TRBJ2-2; unclear D gene. The V and J ends lost 0 bases and 9 bases respectively, with 14 bases between them. Germline CDR1 reads KGHSH; CDR2 reads LQKENI. The CDR3 loop spans 15 amino acids. The CDR3 sequence: CASSPPSSLVRELFF. The CDR3 nucleotides read TGTGCCAGCTCACCACCCTCGTCCCTAGTCAGGGAGCTGTTTTTT.

The genes are TRBV29-1 and TRBJ1-3, with TRBD1 matching over 7 bases. This CDR3 has 12 amino acids. Per germline, CDR1 SQVTM and CDR2 ANQGSEA. The J segment lost 5 bases and the V segment lost 3 bases, leaving 1 base of the junction unmatched. The CDR3 DNA reads as TGCAGCGTTGAGACAGGGAGAAACACCATATATTTT. It codes for CSVETGRNTIYF.

The chain carries TRBV7-2 and TRBJ1-5; possibly TRBD1 for D (6 bases). The CDR3 has 14 residues. In germline, CDR1 is SGHTA, CDR2 FQGNSA. Trimming took 5 bases from V and 3 from J, leaving 11 bases between them. As DNA, the CDR3 is TGTGCCAGCAGCATGCACAGGGTCAATCAGCCCCAGCATTTT. It translates to CASSMHRVNQPQHF.